The following is a T cell receptor (beta chain) sequence with its context. Antigen specificity is unknown. Germline CDR1 SGHTA, CDR2 FQGNSA. The CDR3 sequence is 15 residues long. V was cut by 2 bases and J by 4 bases, with 14 bases left in between. This record comes from a study of T cells in Graves' hyperthyroidism and ophthalmopathy. A Clinical Activity Score of at least 3, a NOSPECS grade of at least 4 and a duration under 3 months were recorded in the ophthalmopathy patients. In making diagnoses, clinical symptoms, serum thyroxine and TRAb, thyroid ultrasound and orbital computed tomography were all used. Study-wide findings and caveats: Blood held most thyroid clonotypes expanded above 0.001 frequency. Ophthalmopathy was model-predicted a median around 6.1 months pre-onset.

Amplified TCR beta CDR3 regions derived from RNA transcripts. The HTBI primer set served for first-round RT-PCR of the TCR CDR3. TCRdb reanalysed the multiplex PCR reads using MiXCR and keeps one entry per CDR3 protein. The table shows some 500,000 distinct CDR3 sequences, with about 16% occurring only once. The V gene is TRBV7-2, the J gene TRBJ1-2, with D unclear. This clonotype was obtained from a woman in her 30s with Graves' ophthalmopathy. Sequences were obtained from blood. The CDR3 DNA reads as TGTGCCAGCAGCTTACGGGTGGCGGACGCCTATGGCTACACCTTC. Amino acids: CASSLRVADAYGYTF.